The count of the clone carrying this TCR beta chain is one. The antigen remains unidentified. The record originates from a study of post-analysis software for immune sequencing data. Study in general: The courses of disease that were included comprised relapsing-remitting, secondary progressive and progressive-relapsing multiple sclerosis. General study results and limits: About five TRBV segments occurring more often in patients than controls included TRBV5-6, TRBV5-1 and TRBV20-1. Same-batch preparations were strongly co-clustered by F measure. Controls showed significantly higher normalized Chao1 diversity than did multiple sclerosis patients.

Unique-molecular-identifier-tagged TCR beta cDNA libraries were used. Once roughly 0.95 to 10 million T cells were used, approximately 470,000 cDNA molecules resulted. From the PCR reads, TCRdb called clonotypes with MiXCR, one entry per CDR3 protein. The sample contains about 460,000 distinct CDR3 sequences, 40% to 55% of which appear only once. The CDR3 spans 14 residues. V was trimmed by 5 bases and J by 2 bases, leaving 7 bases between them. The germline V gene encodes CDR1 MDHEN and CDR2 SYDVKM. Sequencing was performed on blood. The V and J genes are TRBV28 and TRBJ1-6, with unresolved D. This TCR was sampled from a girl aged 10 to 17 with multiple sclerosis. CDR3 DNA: TGTGCCAGCAGTATAGGAACCTATAATTCACCCCTCCACTTT. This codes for CASSIGTYNSPLHF.